The 6 T cell receptor beta chains listed next were all sequenced from one sample in a study of shared clonotypes between healthy human individuals. Assay: immunoSEQ multiplex PCR; the TCRdb copy retains only in-frame clones and omits some. The data contain more than 400,000 clones, about 96% of them singletons. Specimen: naive CD4+ T cells sorted from blood. Specified subset: CD45RA+ positively selected. The receptor source for this set is a woman in her twenties or thirties in good health.

The rearrangement links TRBV5-1 to TRBJ2-4; the D gene is possibly TRBD2 (6 bases). The CDR3 sequence is 15 residues long. The V and J ends lost 0 bases and 7 bases respectively, with 14 bases between them. CDR1 and CDR2 from the germline V gene are SGHRS and YFSETQ. For the CDR3, the DNA is TGCGCCAGCAGCTTGGCCGTCGGGAGCTCCAACATTCAGTACTTC. It specifies CASSLAVGSSNIQYF.

The gene calls are TRBV7-9 and TRBJ2-3, with 16 nucleotides matching TRBD2. Germline CDR1 and CDR2: SEHNR and FQNEAQ (reference sequence). V shed 2 bases, J shed 6 bases, and the junction held 2 bases outside the gene matches. The length of the CDR3 is 16 residues. CDR3 sequence reads: CASSLPGLAGGDTQYF. For the CDR3, the DNA is TGTGCCAGCAGCTTACCGGGACTAGCGGGAGGGGATACGCAGTATTTT.

The rearrangement uses TRBV28 and TRBJ1-4; no definite D call. Germline V gives CDR1 MDHEN, CDR2 SYDVKM. The length of the CDR3 is 10 residues. Deletions cut 9 bases from V and 5 bases from J, with 4 bases between. The CDR3 DNA is TGTGCCAGTAAAAATGAAAAACTGTTTTTT. Translating it yields CASKNEKLFF.

The chain couples TRBV5-1 to TRBJ1-5; D perhaps matches TRBD1 (5 bases). Germline loops: CDR1 SGHRS, CDR2 YFSETQ. Trimming took 5 bases from V and 3 from J, leaving 9 bases between them. CDR3 length: 13 residues. Written as DNA, the CDR3 is TGCGCCAGCAGGAAAGGGGACAATCAGCCCCAGCATTTT. Protein sequence: CASRKGDNQPQHF.

The rearrangement uses TRBV10-3 and TRBJ2-5; a possible D gene is TRBD2 (5 bases). The J call may be wrong; the DNA end is better matched by TRBJ2-7. The CDR3 sequence is 11 residues long. Germline V lookup: CDR1 ENHRY, CDR2 SYGVKD. The CDR3 nucleotides are TGTGCCATCAGTGTCGGGGTCGAGCAGTACTTC. Its translation: CAISVGVEQYF.

The chain uses TRBV5-8 and TRBJ1-5; 8 bases align to TRBD1. The CDR3 loop spans 16 amino acids. Trimming removed 3 bases from V and 0 bases from J; junction bases left unmatched: 5. Germline V gives CDR1 SGHTS, CDR2 YDEGEE. CDR3 in amino acids: CASSYPTGVSNQPQHF. Here the CDR3 DNA reads TGTGCCAGCAGCTACCCGACAGGGGTTAGCAATCAGCCCCAGCATTTT.